One and the same sample provided the 6 T cell receptor beta chains below, sequenced in a study of T cell repertoires in cytomegalovirus infection. TCRdb passed the reads through MiXCR, listing each CDR3 protein once. Of 200,000 to 250,000 distinct CDR3 sequences listed, approximately 6.7% are singletons. Sequencing was carried out using PBMCs. The receptors were sampled from a human donor in good health (CMV status not recorded). Some clones in this sample may be carry-over from other donors' samples.

V is TRBV28 and J is TRBJ1-5; TRBD1 matches at 12 bases. Trimming took 4 bases from V and 7 from J; bases not matched to a gene: 8. CDR1 and CDR2 (germline): MDHEN, SYDVKM. The CDR3 contains 16 residues. CDR3 in DNA: TGTGCCAGCAGTTCCGCCGGGACAGGGGGCGCGCAGCCCCAGCATTTT. This gives the protein CASSSAGTGGAQPQHF.

At least ten counts were recorded for this clonotype. The rearrangement uses TRBV2 and TRBJ2-7, with 12 bases identical to TRBD1. The germline V gene has CDR1 SNHLY and CDR2 FYNNEI. V lost 5 bases, J lost 3 bases, and 11 bases stayed unmatched. The CDR3 spans 17 residues. DNA for the CDR3: TGTGCCAGCAGTTCCTCCGGGACAGGGGGCTCCGTCTACGAGCAGTACTTC. Protein: CASSSSGTGGSVYEQYF.

This sequence joins TRBV20-1 and TRBJ2-2, with TRBD2 identical over 8 bases. The germline CDR1 and CDR2 sequences are DFQATT and SNEGSKA (reference sequence). The CDR3 loop spans 14 amino acids. V lost 3 bases to trimming and J lost 5 bases; unmatched junction nucleotides: 5. The DNA of the CDR3 is TGCAGTGCTAGTCCTAGCGGGTTTACCGGGGAGCTGTTTTTT. This codes for CSASPSGFTGELFF.

The sample holds many counts of this clonotype. The chain is built from TRBV12-3 or TRBV12-4 and TRBJ1-2; D not certain. There are 12 residues in the CDR3. The V end lost 3 bases, the J end lost 4 bases, and 6 bases lay between the germline ends. The CDR3, as DNA: TGTGCCAGCAGTTTTGCTGGCTATGGCTACACCTTC. Its protein is CASSFAGYGYTF.

The genes are TRBV25-1 and TRBJ1-5; D perhaps matches TRBD1 (5 bases). Trimming stripped 7 bases from V and 0 bases from J, with 16 bases between. The CDR3 spans 16 residues. From germline, CDR1 is MGHDK and CDR2 SYGVNS. The CDR3 DNA sequence: TGTGCCAGCAAGTGGGGGTGGGGGTTTAGCAATCAGCCCCAGCATTTT. Protein sequence: CASKWGWGFSNQPQHF.

V gene TRBV5-1 combines with J gene TRBJ2-5, with 15 nucleotides matching TRBD2. The CDR3 sequence is 16 residues long. The V and J ends lost 3 bases and 2 bases, in that order; junction bases with no gene match: 2. CDR1 is SGHRS and CDR2 is YFSETQ in the germline V gene. The CDR3 DNA sequence: TGCGCCAGCAGCTGGGGACTAGCGGGGGGACAAGAGACCCAGTACTTC. It specifies CASSWGLAGGQETQYF.